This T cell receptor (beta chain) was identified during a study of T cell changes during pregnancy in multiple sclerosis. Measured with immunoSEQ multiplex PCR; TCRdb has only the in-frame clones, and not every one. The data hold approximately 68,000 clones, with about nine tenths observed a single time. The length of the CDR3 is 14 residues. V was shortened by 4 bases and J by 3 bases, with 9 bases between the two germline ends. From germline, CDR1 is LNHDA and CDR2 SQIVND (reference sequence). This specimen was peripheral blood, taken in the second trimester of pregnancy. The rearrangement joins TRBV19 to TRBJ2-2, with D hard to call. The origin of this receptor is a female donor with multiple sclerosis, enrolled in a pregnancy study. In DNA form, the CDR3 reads TGTGCCAGTAGTAATCACGGTTACACCGGGGAGCTGTTTTTT. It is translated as CASSNHGYTGELFF. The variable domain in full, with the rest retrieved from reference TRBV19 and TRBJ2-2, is DGGITQSPKYLFRKEGQNVTLSCEQNLNHDAMYWYRQDPGQGLRLIYYSQIVNDFQKGDIAEGYSVSREKKESFPLTVTSAQKNPTAFYLCASSNHGYTGELFFGEGSRLTVL.